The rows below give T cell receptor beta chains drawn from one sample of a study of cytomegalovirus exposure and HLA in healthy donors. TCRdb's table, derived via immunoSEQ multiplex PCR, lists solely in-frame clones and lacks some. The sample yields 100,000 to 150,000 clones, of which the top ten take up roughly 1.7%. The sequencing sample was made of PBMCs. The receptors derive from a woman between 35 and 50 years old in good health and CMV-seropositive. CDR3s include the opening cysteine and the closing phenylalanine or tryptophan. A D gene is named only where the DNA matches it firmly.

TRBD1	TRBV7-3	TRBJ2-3	CASSLTGLSDTQYF	TGTGCCAGCAGCCTGACAGGGTTATCGGATACGCAGTATTTT
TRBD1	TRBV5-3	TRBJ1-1	CARSKGQENTEAFF	TGTGCCAGAAGCAAAGGACAGGAGAACACTGAAGCTTTCTTT
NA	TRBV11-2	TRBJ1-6	CASSLQGRGNSPLHF	TGTGCCAGCAGCCTACAGGGACGAGGAAATTCACCCCTCCACTTT
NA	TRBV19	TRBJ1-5	CATQATSNQPQHF	TGTGCCACACAAGCGACTAGCAATCAGCCCCAGCATTTT
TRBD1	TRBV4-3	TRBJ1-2	CASSQDIASTGIYGYTF	TGCGCCAGCAGCCAAGATATAGCTTCGACAGGGATCTATGGCTACACCTTC
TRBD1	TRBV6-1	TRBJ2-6	CASSEDRAGANVLTF	TGTGCCAGCAGTGAGGACAGGGCTGGGGCCAACGTCCTGACTTTC
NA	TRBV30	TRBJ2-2	CAWTPTGSVTELFF	TGTGCCTGGACGCCGACAGGCTCCGTTACGGAGCTGTTTTTT
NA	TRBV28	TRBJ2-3	CASSPRTGKADTQYF	TGTGCCAGCAGTCCGCGGACTGGGAAGGCAGATACGCAGTATTTT
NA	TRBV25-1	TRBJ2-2	CASKQGNTGELFF	TGTGCCAGCAAGCAGGGGAACACCGGGGAGCTGTTTTTT
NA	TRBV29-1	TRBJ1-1	CSVDPVTEAFF	TGCAGCGTTGACCCAGTCACTGAAGCTTTCTTT
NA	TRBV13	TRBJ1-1	CASSSSGARTEAFF	TGTGCCAGCAGCTCCTCAGGGGCGCGTACTGAAGCTTTCTTT
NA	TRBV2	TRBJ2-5	CASRPDQETQYF	TGTGCCAGCAGACCGGACCAAGAGACCCAGTACTTC
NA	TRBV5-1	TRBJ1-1	CASSREHGQLNTEAFF	TGCGCCAGCAGCCGAGAGCACGGACAGTTGAACACTGAAGCTTTCTTT
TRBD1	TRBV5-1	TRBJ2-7	CASSFQTGTVSSYEQYF	TGCGCCAGCAGCTTCCAAACCGGGACAGTAAGCTCCTACGAGCAGTACTTC
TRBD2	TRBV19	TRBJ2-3	CASSAGVAGVLADTQYF	TGTGCCAGTAGCGCGGGGGTAGCGGGAGTCCTCGCAGATACGCAGTATTTT
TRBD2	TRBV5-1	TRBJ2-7	CASAPPSGSFEQYF	TGCGCCAGCGCACCGCCTAGCGGGAGTTTCGAGCAGTACTTC
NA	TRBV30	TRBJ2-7	CAWSRGDYEQYF	TGTGCCTGGAGCAGGGGGGACTACGAGCAGTACTTC
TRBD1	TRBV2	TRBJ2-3	CASSRDRDTDTQYF	TGTGCCAGCAGCAGAGACAGGGACACAGATACGCAGTATTTT
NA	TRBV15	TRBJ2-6	CATSRAGSGANVLTF	TGTGCCACCAGCAGAGCAGGATCTGGGGCCAACGTCCTGACTTTC
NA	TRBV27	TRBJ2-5	CASSLRGGETQYF	TGTGCCAGCAGTTTAAGGGGGGGAGAGACCCAGTACTTC